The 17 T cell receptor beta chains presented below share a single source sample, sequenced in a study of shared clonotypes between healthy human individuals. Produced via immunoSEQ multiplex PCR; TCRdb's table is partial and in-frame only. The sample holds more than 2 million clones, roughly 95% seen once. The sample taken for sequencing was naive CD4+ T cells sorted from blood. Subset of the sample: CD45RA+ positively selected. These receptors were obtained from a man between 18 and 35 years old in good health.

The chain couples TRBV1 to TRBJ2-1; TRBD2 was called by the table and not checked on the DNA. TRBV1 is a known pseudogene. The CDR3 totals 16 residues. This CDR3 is CTSSPPFRSSYNEQFF. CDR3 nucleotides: TGCACCAGCAGCCCCCCATTTAGGAGCTCCTACAATGAGCAGTTCTTC.

The CDR3 reads CASSSPVQGSYGYTF. The CDR3 coding sequence is TGTGCCAGCAGTTCCCCAGTACAGGGGAGCTATGGCTACACCTTC. The chain links TRBV27 to TRBJ1-2, with 7 bases that match TRBD1. The germline V gene has CDR1 MNHEY and CDR2 SMNVEV (reference sequence). V lost 4 bases, J lost 4 bases, and 9 bases stayed unmatched. The CDR3 is 15 residues long.

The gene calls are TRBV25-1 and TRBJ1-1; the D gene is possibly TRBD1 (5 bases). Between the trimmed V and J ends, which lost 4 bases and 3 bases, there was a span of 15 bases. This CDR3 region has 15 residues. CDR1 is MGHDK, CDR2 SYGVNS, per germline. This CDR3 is CASSGSQEYDTEAFF. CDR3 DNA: TGTGCCAGCAGTGGATCACAGGAGTATGACACTGAAGCTTTCTTT.

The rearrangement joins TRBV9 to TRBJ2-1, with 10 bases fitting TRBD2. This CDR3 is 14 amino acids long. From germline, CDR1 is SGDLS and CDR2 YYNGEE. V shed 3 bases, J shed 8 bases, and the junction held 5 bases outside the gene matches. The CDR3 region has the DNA TGTGCCAGCAGCGCGGGGACTAGCGCGGATGAGCAGTTCTTC. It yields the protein CASSAGTSADEQFF.

CDR3 in DNA: TGCGCCAGCAGTGAATTCGGACAGACTGAGCAGTTCTTC. Protein: CASSEFGQTEQFF. The chain recombines TRBV10-2 with TRBJ2-1; the D gene is possibly TRBD1 (6 bases). Deletions cut 3 bases from V and 9 bases from J, with 12 bases between. Germline assignment: CDR1 WSHSY and CDR2 SAAADI. This CDR3 comprises 13 residues.

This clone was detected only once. The CDR3 DNA follows: TGTGCCAGCAGTTTATCCACCAATGAATATGGCTACACCTTC. Its translation: CASSLSTNEYGYTF. This sequence joins TRBV28 and TRBJ1-2; the D is unclear. The CDR3 runs 14 residues. Looked up from germline, CDR1 is MDHEN and CDR2 is SYDVKM. The V end was cut by 1 base, the J end by 5 bases, with 11 bases between.

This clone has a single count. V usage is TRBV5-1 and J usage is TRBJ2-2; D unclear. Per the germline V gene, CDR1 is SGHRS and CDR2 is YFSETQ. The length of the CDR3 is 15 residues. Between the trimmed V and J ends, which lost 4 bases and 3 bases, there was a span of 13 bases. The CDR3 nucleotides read TGCGCCAGCAGCCCCCTAGGACCGGACACCGGGGAGCTGTTTTTT. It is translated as CASSPLGPDTGELFF. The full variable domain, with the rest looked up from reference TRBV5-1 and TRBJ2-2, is KAGVTQTPRYLIKTRGQQVTLSCSPISGHRSVSWYQQTPGQGLQFLFEYFSETQRNKGNFPGRFSGRQFSNSRSEMNVSTLELGDSALYLCASSPLGPDTGELFFGEGSRLTVL.

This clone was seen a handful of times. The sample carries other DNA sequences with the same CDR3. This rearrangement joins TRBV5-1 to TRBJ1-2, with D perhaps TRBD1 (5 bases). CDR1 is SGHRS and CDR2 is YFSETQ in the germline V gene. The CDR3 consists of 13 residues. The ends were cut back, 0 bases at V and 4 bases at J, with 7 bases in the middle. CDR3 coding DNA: TGCGCCAGCAGCTTGGGACAGCTCTATGGCTACACCTTC. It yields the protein CASSLGQLYGYTF.

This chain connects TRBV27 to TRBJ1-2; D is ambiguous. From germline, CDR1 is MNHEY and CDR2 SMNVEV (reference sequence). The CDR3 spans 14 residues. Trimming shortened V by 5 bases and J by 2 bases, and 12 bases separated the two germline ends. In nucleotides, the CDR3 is TGTGCCAGCAGTCCCTGGACGTCGAACTATGGCTACACCTTC. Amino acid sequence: CASSPWTSNYGYTF.

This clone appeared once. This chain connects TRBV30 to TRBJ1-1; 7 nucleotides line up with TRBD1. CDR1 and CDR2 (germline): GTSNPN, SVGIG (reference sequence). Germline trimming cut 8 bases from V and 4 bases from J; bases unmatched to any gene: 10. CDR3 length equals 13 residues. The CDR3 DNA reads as TGTGCCGGGGCTAGGGGGCTTGGCACTGAAGCTTTCTTT. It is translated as CAGARGLGTEAFF.

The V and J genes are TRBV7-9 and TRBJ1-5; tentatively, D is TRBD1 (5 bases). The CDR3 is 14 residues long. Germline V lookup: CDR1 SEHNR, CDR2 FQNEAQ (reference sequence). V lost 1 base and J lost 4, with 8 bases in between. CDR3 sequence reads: CASSLDRTNQPQHF. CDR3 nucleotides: TGTGCCAGCAGCTTAGACAGGACTAATCAGCCCCAGCATTTT.

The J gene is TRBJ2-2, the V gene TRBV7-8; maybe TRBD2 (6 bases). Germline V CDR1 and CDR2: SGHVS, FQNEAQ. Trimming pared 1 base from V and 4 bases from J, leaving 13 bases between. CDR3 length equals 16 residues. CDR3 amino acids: CASSLVGGRSTGELFF. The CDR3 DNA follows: TGTGCCAGCAGCTTAGTCGGGGGAAGGAGCACCGGGGAGCTGTTTTTT.

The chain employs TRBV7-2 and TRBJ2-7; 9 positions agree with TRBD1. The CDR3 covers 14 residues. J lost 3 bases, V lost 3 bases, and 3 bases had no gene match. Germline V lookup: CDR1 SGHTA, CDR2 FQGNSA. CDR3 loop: CASSFRGQGYEQYF. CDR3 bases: TGTGCCAGCAGCTTTCGGGGACAGGGCTACGAGCAGTACTTC.

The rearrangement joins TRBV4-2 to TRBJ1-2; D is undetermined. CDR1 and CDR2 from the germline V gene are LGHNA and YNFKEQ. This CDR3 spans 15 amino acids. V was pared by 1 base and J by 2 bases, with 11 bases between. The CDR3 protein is CASSQVEVGNYGYTF. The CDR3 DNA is TGTGCCAGCAGCCAAGTAGAGGTCGGGAACTATGGCTACACCTTC.

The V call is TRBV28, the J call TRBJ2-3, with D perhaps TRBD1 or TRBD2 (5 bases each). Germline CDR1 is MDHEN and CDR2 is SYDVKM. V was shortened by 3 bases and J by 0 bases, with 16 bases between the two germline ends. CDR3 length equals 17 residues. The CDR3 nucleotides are TGTGCCAGCAGTTTGTGGGGGACGCTTGTTAGCACAGATACGCAGTATTTT. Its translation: CASSLWGTLVSTDTQYF. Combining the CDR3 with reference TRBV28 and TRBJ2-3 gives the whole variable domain DVKVTQSSRYLVKRTGEKVFLECVQDMDHENMFWYRQDPGLGLRLIYFSYDVKMKEKGDIPEGYSVSREKKERFSLILESASTNQTSMYLCASSLWGTLVSTDTQYFGPGTRLTVL.

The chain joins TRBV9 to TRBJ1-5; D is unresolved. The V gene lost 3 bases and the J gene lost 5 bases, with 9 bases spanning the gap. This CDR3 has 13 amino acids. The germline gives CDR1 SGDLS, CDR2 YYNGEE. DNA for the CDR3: TGTGCCAGCAGCGCGACCGGGTATCAGCCCCAGCATTTT. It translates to CASSATGYQPQHF.

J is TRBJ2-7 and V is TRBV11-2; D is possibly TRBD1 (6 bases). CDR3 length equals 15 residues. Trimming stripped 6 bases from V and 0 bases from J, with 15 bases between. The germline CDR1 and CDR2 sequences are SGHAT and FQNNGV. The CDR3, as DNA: TGTGCCAGCAGACAGACCGGGACAAGCTCCTACGAGCAGTACTTC. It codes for CASRQTGTSSYEQYF.